A selection of T cell receptor beta chains follows, all from one sample in a study of OX40 agonist ivuxolimab in advanced cancers. This table comes from immunoSEQ multiplex PCR, and its TCRdb copy is limited to in-frame clones, with some not included. The table records around 40,000 clones, approximately 86% of them present only once. This material consisted of CD4+ or CD8+ T cells sorted from blood, taken in a trial of the OX40 agonist ivuxolimab. Every receptor here comes from an adult with an advanced solid tumor such as melanoma, head and neck, liver or kidney cancer. Both conserved end residues are part of each CDR3. Fields, in order: D gene, J gene, clone size, V gene, CDR3 DNA, CDR3 protein. The D gene is left open where the match is weak. Clone sizes are given selectively: once, few, many, or a class where the clone is expanded.

TRBD1	TRBJ1-2	.	TRBV28	TGTGCCAGCAGTGGGGACAGGGTTCGTGGCTACACCTTC	CASSGDRVRGYTF
TRBD1	TRBJ2-2	.	TRBV19	TGTGCCAGTAGTATAGATCCCAGACAGGGGATTGTCGGGGAGCTGTTTTTT	CASSIDPRQGIVGELFF
.	TRBJ1-1	.	TRBV19	TGTGCCAGCTGGGGGGGCGACACTGAAGCTTTCTTT	CASWGGDTEAFF
.	TRBJ2-3	.	TRBV21-1	TGTGCCAGCAGCAAAGCTGGGCCCATTATGGATACGCAGTATTTT	CASSKAGPIMDTQYF
.	TRBJ2-1	.	TRBV2	TGTGCCAGCCGCCGGGCCAATGAGCAGTTCTTC	CASRRANEQFF
.	TRBJ1-3	few	TRBV4-1	TGCGCCAGCAGCAAAGATTGGGATTTTTCTGGAAACACCATATATTTT	CASSKDWDFSGNTIYF
.	TRBJ2-2	.	TRBV5-1	TGCGCCAGCAGCTTTGCGCAGGCTAACACCGGGGAGCTGTTTTTT	CASSFAQANTGELFF
.	TRBJ2-3	.	TRBV29-1	TGCAGCGTGGGGCCTAACACAGATACGCAGTATTTT	CSVGPNTDTQYF
TRBD1	TRBJ1-6	.	TRBV5-4	TGTGCCAGCAGCTTGGGGACAGGGACTCCCCTCCACTTT	CASSLGTGTPLHF
TRBD1	TRBJ1-1	.	TRBV5-5	TGTGCCAGCAGCGTAGGACAGGGAATGGGTGAAGCTTTCTTT	CASSVGQGMGEAFF
.	TRBJ2-6	once	TRBV19	TGTGCCAGTAGTATAGCCGGGGCCACATCTGGGGCCAACGTCCTGACTTTC	CASSIAGATSGANVLTF
TRBD1	TRBJ2-7	once	TRBV6-6	TGTGCCAGCAGTTACTCGACAGGGGACCATGGCGAGCAGTACTTC	CASSYSTGDHGEQYF
.	TRBJ1-1	.	TRBV11-1	TGTGCCAGCAGCCCGAGACTGGGGGGGACTGAAGCTTTCTTT	CASSPRLGGTEAFF
.	TRBJ1-6	.	TRBV6-5	TGTGCCAGCAGGTCTGCCAGCTCCTATAATTCACCCCTCCACTTT	CASRSASSYNSPLHF
.	TRBJ1-1	.	TRBV28	TGTGCCAGCACCTCTTCGGAGGGGGGCACTGAAGCTTTCTTT	CASTSSEGGTEAFF
.	TRBJ2-3	.	TRBV5-6	TGTGCCAGCAGCTTGAAGTCCTGGTACGGGGCAGATACGCAGTATTTT	CASSLKSWYGADTQYF
TRBD2	TRBJ2-7	.	TRBV30	TGTGCCTGGAGCGTCGGCGGGGGGGGCTACGAGCAGTACTTC	CAWSVGGGGYEQYF
TRBD1	TRBJ1-4	once	TRBV30	TGTGCCTGGAGCCAACAGGGGAAGGGTGAAAAACTGTTTTTT	CAWSQQGKGEKLFF
.	TRBJ2-7	.	TRBV28	TGTGCCAGCAGTACTTTCGGACGTTACGAGCAGTACTTC	CASSTFGRYEQYF
.	TRBJ2-5	few	TRBV19	TGTGCCAGTAGTATACGACAAGAGACCCAGTACTTC	CASSIRQETQYF
TRBD1	TRBJ2-3	.	TRBV4-2	TGTGCCAGCAGCCCGCGACAGGGCCCCACAGATACGCAGTATTTT	CASSPRQGPTDTQYF
.	TRBJ2-1	.	TRBV11-2	TGTGCCAGCAGCTTAAGTCGGGCCAGCCCCCAAAATGAGCAGTTCTTC	CASSLSRASPQNEQFF
.	TRBJ1-2	.	TRBV28	TGTGCCAGCAGTATCCGACAGGAGAACTATGGCTACACCTTC	CASSIRQENYGYTF
.	TRBJ1-5	.	TRBV5-5	TGTGCCAGCAGCTTGGCGGGACAGCCCCAGCATTTT	CASSLAGQPQHF
.	TRBJ1-3	.	TRBV7-8	TGTGCCAGCAGCTTAGATTTTGACCGGCAGTGGGGGTATTTT	CASSLDFDRQWGYF
TRBD2	TRBJ2-5	.	TRBV5-1	TGCGCCAGCAATAGCCTCACTAGCGGGACCCAAGAGACCCAGTACTTC	CASNSLTSGTQETQYF
.	TRBJ1-2	once	TRBV7-8	TGTGCCAGCAGCTTAAGGTTCCAGATCAACTATGGCTACACCTTC	CASSLRFQINYGYTF
.	TRBJ1-2	few	TRBV5-1	TGCGCCAGCAGCGAGGTAGGGTATGGCTACACCTTC	CASSEVGYGYTF
.	TRBJ1-1	.	TRBV4-3	TGCGCCAGCAGCCAAGTGGTAAGGGCTCACAGTTCGAACACTGAAGCTTTCTTT	CASSQVVRAHSSNTEAFF
TRBD1	TRBJ2-7	once	TRBV30	TGTGCCTGGAGTGTACTTCGGGGGACAGGGGACCCCTACGAGCAGTACTTC	CAWSVLRGTGDPYEQYF
.	TRBJ1-3	.	TRBV19	TGTGCCAGTAAGGCAACAATCTCTGGAAACACCATATATTTT	CASKATISGNTIYF
.	TRBJ1-4	few	TRBV25-1	TGTGCCAGCAGTGATGTGAGGCAGGGTACTGAAAAACTGTTTTTT	CASSDVRQGTEKLFF
.	TRBJ2-3	.	TRBV7-7	TGTGCTAGCAGCCAAGGGACACCTAGCACAGATACGCAGTATTTT	CASSQGTPSTDTQYF
.	TRBJ2-1	.	TRBV28	TGTGCCAGCAGACGGGAGCTTGAGCAGTTCTTC	CASRRELEQFF
.	TRBJ1-3	.	TRBV7-2	TGTGCCAGCAGCCCGAGGGCTGGGGCCCGAAACACCATATATTTT	CASSPRAGARNTIYF
.	TRBJ1-2	.	TRBV9	TGTGCCAGCAGCGTGGTAGAGGGGGCTAACTATGGCTACACCTTC	CASSVVEGANYGYTF
TRBD1	TRBJ2-3	.	TRBV19	TGTGCCAGTAGTATAGAAGCCGGGACAGTGCCAGATACGCAGTATTTT	CASSIEAGTVPDTQYF
.	TRBJ1-1	once	TRBV11-3	TGTGCCAGCAGCTTTAACACTGAAGCTTTCTTT	CASSFNTEAFF
.	TRBJ1-6	.	TRBV6-1	TGTGCCAGCAGTGGCTCAGGGAGCCTTAGTTCACCCCTCCACTTT	CASSGSGSLSSPLHF
.	TRBJ2-2	.	TRBV6-1	TGTGCCAGCAGTGAAGCAAGAACAAAAACCGGGGAGCTGTTTTTT	CASSEARTKTGELFF
.	TRBJ2-7	.	TRBV7-2	TGTGCCAGCAGCTGGGGACCGGAGTACGAGCAGTACTTC	CASSWGPEYEQYF
.	TRBJ2-7	.	TRBV7-2	TGTGCCAGCAGCCCTATGCCGGGCAGCTCCTACGAGCAGTACTTC	CASSPMPGSSYEQYF
TRBD1	TRBJ2-5	.	TRBV5-1	TGCGCCAGCAGCCCCGGACAGGGGCAGGAGACCCAGTACTTC	CASSPGQGQETQYF
TRBD1	TRBJ2-2	.	TRBV10-3	TGTGCCATCAGTGACTTTACCGGGACAGGGGGAACCGGGGAGCTGTTTTTT	CAISDFTGTGGTGELFF
.	TRBJ1-6	.	TRBV30	TGTGCCTGGAGTGCACTACGTTTGGCACCCCTCCACTTT	CAWSALRLAPLHF
.	TRBJ2-1	.	TRBV19	TGTGCCAGTAGTAGACAGGGGGGGGAGCGGGAGACCAATGAGCAGTTCTTC	CASSRQGGERETNEQFF
.	TRBJ1-2	.	TRBV7-2	TGTGCCAGCAGCTTTTTGGGGGGATTATCCCGACTTGGTGGCTACACCTTC	CASSFLGGLSRLGGYTF
TRBD2	TRBJ2-2	.	TRBV6-1	TGTGCCAGCAGTGAGCCTAGCGGGGGGAACACCGGGGAGCTGTTTTTT	CASSEPSGGNTGELFF
.	TRBJ2-5	.	TRBV5-4	TGTGCCAGCAGCTTGGCGACAGTCCAAGAGACCCAGTACTTC	CASSLATVQETQYF
.	TRBJ1-1	.	TRBV2	TGTGCCAGCAACCGAGTCCCGAACACTGAAGCTTTCTTT	CASNRVPNTEAFF
.	TRBJ1-6	once	TRBV28	TGTGCCAGCAGAGATCCCGCAGGGACTTCACCCCTCCACTTT	CASRDPAGTSPLHF